This T cell receptor (beta chain) was documented in a study of blood T cell repertoires in COVID-19. Study-wide context: Researchers got acute and convalescent COVID-19 samples from the United States, Italy and Spain. Sample material is recorded as cDNA or gDNA derived from T cells, B-cell-depleted T cells, or PBMCs.

Losses at the gene ends were 4 bases for V and 4 bases for J; bases not matched to a gene: 10. In germline, CDR1 is SGDLS, CDR2 YYNGEE. There are 16 residues in the CDR3. Original data processing: From reference gene primer amplification, estimates of nucleated cell counts were derived. Generated by immunoSEQ multiplex PCR, the TCRdb table keeps only in-frame clones and is missing some. That table furnishes V, J and clone size, whereas the DNA furnished D and trimming. Of about 50,000 clones detected, nearly 90% appear once; the ten largest clones hold 9%. Sequencing was carried out using peripheral blood. The genes are TRBV9 and TRBJ2-3; 9 bases match TRBD2. The clonotype was recovered from a man older than 75 with active or convalescent COVID-19. The CDR3, as DNA: TGTGCCAGCAGCCGTCGACTGGCGGGAGGGTCAGATACGCAGTATTTT. Translating gives CASSRRLAGGSDTQYF.